This is a list of T cell receptor beta chains from one sample in a study of PD-L1 blockade in urothelial cancer. TCRdb's copy holds only in-frame clones and misses some; the assay was immunoSEQ multiplex PCR. The table records fewer than 35,000 clones, about nine tenths of them present only once. Sequenced material: PBMCs, taken around atezolizumab (anti-PD-L1) treatment. The receptors were gathered from a man aged 45 to 65 with urothelial cancer. Each CDR3 is given with its conserved first and last residue. Fields, in order: clone size, V gene, J gene, D gene, CDR3 DNA, CDR3 protein. A D gene is named only where the DNA matches it firmly. Size is stated for part of the rows, as once, few or many counts, or as a class when the clone is expanded.

>.|TRBV6-1|TRBJ1-5|.
TGTGCCAGCAGTGAAACGTTTTTGAGTCAGCCCCAGCATTTT
CASSETFLSQPQHF
>.|TRBV14|TRBJ1-6|.
TGTGCCAGCAGCATAGAGGTCGGGGGACGGTCACCCCTCCACTTT
CASSIEVGGRSPLHF
>.|TRBV6-4|TRBJ2-1|.
TGTGCCAGCAGTGACTCTTGTCGGGGGGCTTTCGATGAGCAGTTCTTC
CASSDSCRGAFDEQFF
>.|TRBV10-3|TRBJ2-5|TRBD2
TGTGCCATCAGTGAGTCTGGGACTAGCGGGAGAAAAGAGACCCAGTACTTC
CAISESGTSGRKETQYF
>few|TRBV5-1|TRBJ2-2|.
TGCGCCAGCAGCCCCGGGGAATCCGGGGAGCTGTTTTTT
CASSPGESGELFF
>.|TRBV13|TRBJ2-1|TRBD1
TGTGCCAGCAGGCAGGGGGTCCTTTGGGGCGATGAGCAGTTCTTC
CASRQGVLWGDEQFF
>.|TRBV7-6|TRBJ1-5|TRBD1
TGTGCCAGCAGCAAGACAGGGGGCGCAGGTCAGCCCCAGCATTTT
CASSKTGGAGQPQHF
>.|TRBV11-2|TRBJ1-1|.
TGTGCCAGCAGCCATCAAGGAGGTTTGAACACTGAAGCTTTCTTT
CASSHQGGLNTEAFF
>.|TRBV10-2|TRBJ1-1|TRBD1
TGCGCCAGCAGGGCGAGATTAGGGGGCCAAAGGAACACTGAAGCTTTCTTT
CASRARLGGQRNTEAFF
>.|TRBV5-5|TRBJ2-2|TRBD2
TGTGCCAGCAGCTTGGACCCCGGGACTAAGAACACCGGGGAGCTGTTTTTT
CASSLDPGTKNTGELFF
>.|TRBV6-6|TRBJ2-7|.
TGTGCCAGCGGACTACAGGATCCCACCGGCTACGAGCAGTACTTC
CASGLQDPTGYEQYF